This TCR beta chain originates from a study of cytomegalovirus exposure and HLA in healthy donors. Primers included in the PCR were 60 Vbeta and 13 Jbeta primers. The table came from immunoSEQ multiplex PCR; TCRdb's copy has only in-frame clones and leaves some out. Of about 110,000 clones in the sample, about three quarters were seen once. General observations from the study: In a later analysis, TCR beta V- and J-gene trimming was associated with a missense DCLRE1C variant.

This clone was observed a handful of times. Its specificity is not known. CDR1 is LGHNA and CDR2 is YNFKEQ in the germline V gene. V gave up 0 bases and J gave up 1 base, with 9 bases separating them. This CDR3 contains 15 residues. The receptor's source is a woman aged 25 to 45 in good health and CMV-seronegative. The chain carries TRBV4-2 and TRBJ1-1, with D hard to call. Sequencing input: PBMCs. CDR3 sequence reads: CASSQERSANTEAFF. In DNA, the CDR3 is TGTGCCAGCAGCCAAGAGCGGTCAGCGAACACTGAAGCTTTCTTT.